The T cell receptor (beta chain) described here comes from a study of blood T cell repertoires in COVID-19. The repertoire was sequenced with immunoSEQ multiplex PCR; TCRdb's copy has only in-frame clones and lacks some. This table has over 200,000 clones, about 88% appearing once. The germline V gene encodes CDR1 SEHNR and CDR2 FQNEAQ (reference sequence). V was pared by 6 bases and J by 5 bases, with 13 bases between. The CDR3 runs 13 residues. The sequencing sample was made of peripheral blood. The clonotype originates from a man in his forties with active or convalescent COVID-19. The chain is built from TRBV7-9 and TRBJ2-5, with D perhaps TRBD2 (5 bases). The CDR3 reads CASRLITGETQYF. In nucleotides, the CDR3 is TGTGCCAGCAGACTTATAACGGGGGAGACCCAGTACTTC.